The 31 T cell receptor beta chains reported below all come from one sample, sequenced in a study of breast tumors, draining lymph nodes, adjacent tissues. TCRdb processed the multiplex PCR reads anew with MiXCR; each CDR3 protein has one entry. This sample has fewer than 200,000 distinct CDR3 sequences, with approximately 33% found just once. The lymph nodes were axillary draining lymph nodes from breast cancer patients. Sequenced: axillary lymph node tissue. The source is a female donor with breast cancer. Some clones in this sample may be carry-over from other donors' samples.

This clonotype was observed many times. The CDR3 DNA reads TGTGCCAGCAGCTCTAGACCGTTAACTAATGAAAAACTGTTTTTT. Translation gives CASSSRPLTNEKLFF. J is TRBJ1-4 and V is TRBV11-2, with D unclear. This CDR3 comprises 15 residues. Germline V gene lookup returns CDR1 SGHAT and CDR2 FQNNGV. With 4 bases removed from V and 1 base from J, the gap between germline ends came to 10 bases.

This clonotype was recorded at least ten times. The chain couples TRBV30 to TRBJ1-2, with D maybe TRBD1 (6 bases). Germline lookup yields CDR1 GTSNPN and CDR2 SVGIG (reference sequence). Trimming shortened V by 0 bases and J by 4 bases, and 12 bases separated the two germline ends. The CDR3 sequence is 14 residues long. The CDR3 loop reads CAWSVTGRGYGYTF. CDR3 in DNA: TGTGCCTGGAGTGTCACAGGGCGAGGCTATGGCTACACCTTC.

The chain combines TRBV6-5 with TRBJ2-7, with D possibly matching TRBD1 (6 bases). In germline, CDR1 is MNHEY, CDR2 SVGAGI. V lost 7 bases and J lost 4, with 14 bases in between. The length of the CDR3 is 13 residues. The CDR3 sequence: CASKGHPGYEQYF. In DNA, the CDR3 is TGTGCCAGCAAGGGACACCCGGGGTACGAGCAGTACTTC.

This clonotype was recorded only once. The chain links TRBV5-1 to TRBJ2-6, with 13 bases fitting TRBD2. The CDR3 spans 20 residues. Germline CDR1 SGHRS, CDR2 YFSETQ. The trim removed 4 bases at V and 0 bases at J, leaving 10 bases unmatched. CDR3 nucleotide sequence: TGCGCCAGCAGCCGATTGACTAGCGGGGGGAGGGACTCTGGGGCCAACGTCCTGACTTTC. Residues: CASSRLTSGGRDSGANVLTF.

This clonotype was observed many times. The chain's CDR3 is CASSYGTALGELFF. DNA of the CDR3: TGTGCCAGCAGCTACGGGACTGCGCTCGGGGAGCTGTTTTTT. V and J are TRBV11-3 and TRBJ2-2; a possible D gene is TRBD2 (6 bases). Germline CDR1 is SGHNT and CDR2 is YENEEA. The CDR3 has 14 residues. Trimming shortened V by 4 bases and J by 7 bases, and 13 bases separated the two germline ends.

This clonotype was picked up many times. The gene calls are TRBV12-3 or TRBV12-4 and TRBJ1-5; D gene unclear. The CDR3 covers 15 residues. V gave up 4 bases and J gave up 0 bases, with 10 bases separating them. CDR3 region: CASSSQTVSNQPQHF. The CDR3, as DNA: TGTGCCAGCAGTTCCCAGACCGTTAGCAATCAGCCCCAGCATTTT.

This clonotype appeared many times. J is TRBJ2-7 and V is TRBV20-1; D could derive from TRBD1 or TRBD2 (6 bases each). This CDR3 comprises 12 residues. Germline V gene data show CDR1 as DFQATT and CDR2 as SNEGSKA (reference sequence). V gave up 5 bases and J gave up 6 bases, with 14 bases separating them. The CDR3 reads CSAPLGGGEQYF. DNA for the CDR3: TGCAGTGCTCCCCTCGGAGGGGGCGAGCAGTACTTC.

About this clonotype: This clone may be a read error of a much larger clone one base away. The CDR3, as DNA: TGTGCCAGCAGAGAAACAGGGACTGCAGATACGCAGTATTTT. Residues: CASRETGTADTQYF. This sequence joins TRBV2 and TRBJ2-3; either TRBD1 or TRBD2 may supply D (6 bases each). Per the germline V gene, CDR1 is SNHLY and CDR2 is FYNNEI. The CDR3 spans 14 residues. The V gene lost 6 bases and the J gene lost 4 bases, with 14 bases spanning the gap.

This clonotype has ten or more counts. DNA for the CDR3: TGCGCCAGCAGCCAAGGGGACAGGGGGACCGGGGAGCTGTTTTTT. This codes for CASSQGDRGTGELFF. The chain couples TRBV5-1 to TRBJ2-2, with 11 bases matching TRBD1. Unmatched junction bases numbered 4, after V lost 4 bases and J lost 5 bases. Germline lookup yields CDR1 SGHRS and CDR2 YFSETQ. The CDR3 totals 15 residues.

This clonotype has a count of ten or more. The chain is built from TRBV12-3 or TRBV12-4 and TRBJ1-5, with D unclear. Trimming cost V 5 bases and J 2 bases, with 13 bases left between them. The CDR3 covers 15 residues. CDR3 in DNA: TGTGCCAGCAGTGAGACAACCGAAGGCAATCAGCCCCAGCATTTT. Translation gives CASSETTEGNQPQHF.

There are many counts of this clonotype. The chain uses TRBV9 and TRBJ2-6; D is possibly TRBD1 (6 bases). CDR3 length equals 19 residues. Germline V gene lookup returns CDR1 SGDLS and CDR2 YYNGEE. V was pared by 0 bases and J by 0 bases, with 16 bases between. CDR3: CASSVGSGVGSSGANVLTF. The CDR3 DNA reads as TGTGCCAGCAGCGTAGGGTCAGGGGTAGGGAGCTCTGGGGCCAACGTCCTGACTTTC.

This clonotype was counted ten times or more. The gene calls are TRBV7-8 and TRBJ1-5, with a possible D match to TRBD1 (6 bases). Germline CDR1 and CDR2: SGHVS and FQNEAQ. The CDR3 length is 14 residues. Trimming took 5 bases from V and 5 from J, leaving 13 bases between them. The CDR3 protein is CASSRGGEHQPQHF. The CDR3 DNA sequence: TGTGCCAGCAGCCGAGGGGGGGAACATCAGCCCCAGCATTTT.

A few counts support this clonotype. This CDR3 is CASSLEGAYTDTQYF. CDR3 DNA sequence: TGCGCCAGCAGCTTGGAAGGGGCTTACACAGATACGCAGTATTTT. The genes are TRBV5-1 and TRBJ2-3, with a tentative D call TRBD1 (5 bases). With 0 bases removed from V and 2 bases from J, the gap between germline ends came to 10 bases. Germline V gene lookup returns CDR1 SGHRS and CDR2 YFSETQ. The CDR3 totals 15 residues.

The V and J genes are TRBV11-2 and TRBJ1-5; 8 bases are shared with TRBD1. The CDR3 covers 14 residues. Looked up from germline, CDR1 is SGHAT and CDR2 is FQNNGV. J was trimmed by 4 bases and V by 5 bases; bases with no gene match: 4. The chain's CDR3 is CASSATGDNQPQHF. DNA of the CDR3: TGTGCCAGCAGCGCGACAGGGGATAATCAGCCCCAGCATTTT.

Ten or more counts support this clonotype. The chain links TRBV13 to TRBJ2-7; D might be TRBD2 (7 bases). Germline V gives CDR1 PRHDT, CDR2 FYEKMQ (reference sequence). The CDR3 has 15 amino acids. V lost 4 bases, J lost 7 bases, and 20 bases lay in between. The CDR3: CASSSRRSGGREQYF. The CDR3 nucleotides are TGTGCCAGCAGCTCGAGGCGTTCGGGGGGCCGGGAGCAGTACTTC.

This clonotype was seen a few times. The chain is built from TRBV5-4 and TRBJ2-1; TRBD2 matches at 7 bases. CDR1 and CDR2 (germline): SGHNT, YYREEE (reference sequence). Trimming removed 0 bases from V and 5 bases from J; junction bases left unmatched: 8. The CDR3 sequence is 16 residues long. CDR3 in DNA: TGTGCCAGCAGCTTGGCAGGCGGGAGCTACGACAATGAGCAGTTCTTC. Its translation: CASSLAGGSYDNEQFF.

This clonotype was seen many times. The CDR3 coding sequence is TGTGCCAGCAGCCCCCAATCGGGGTCCAGCGAGCAGTACTTC. Its protein is CASSPQSGSSEQYF. The chain employs TRBV7-3 and TRBJ2-7; possibly TRBD2 for D (5 bases). Trimming took 5 bases from V and 6 from J, leaving 17 bases between them. The V gene's germline CDR1 is SGHTA and CDR2 FQGTGA. The CDR3 extends over 14 amino acids.

This clonotype was counted between two and nine times. This chain links TRBV12-3 or TRBV12-4 with TRBJ2-7; D might be TRBD1 (6 bases). Between the trimmed V and J ends, which lost 8 bases and 3 bases, there was a span of 23 bases. This CDR3 has 16 residues. The CDR3 region has the DNA TGTGCCAGCCGTTCCCGTTCAGGGGTCTACTGCTACGAGCAGTACTTC. Amino acids: CASRSRSGVYCYEQYF.

This clonotype has ten or more counts. V and J are TRBV10-3 and TRBJ2-3, with 7 bases aligning to TRBD2. V shed 6 bases, J shed 0 bases, and the junction held 6 bases outside the gene matches. Germline V gene sequence: CDR1 ENHRY, CDR2 SYGVKD. The CDR3 runs to 15 residues. CDR3 sequence reads: CAIRPSGVSTDTQYF. The DNA of the CDR3 is TGTGCCATCAGACCGAGCGGGGTTAGCACAGATACGCAGTATTTT.

This clonotype appeared many times. The chain employs TRBV7-8 and TRBJ2-3; D remains ambiguous. The germline CDR1 and CDR2 sequences are SGHVS and FQNEAQ. The CDR3 has 12 residues. V shed 5 bases and J shed 6 bases, with 9 bases lying between them. CDR3: CASSITPDTQYF. For the CDR3, the DNA is TGTGCCAGCAGCATTACCCCCGATACGCAGTATTTT.

Only one count was recorded for this clonotype. The chain employs TRBV20-1 and TRBJ1-2; maybe TRBD1 (6 bases). Germline CDR1 DFQATT, CDR2 SNEGSKA (reference sequence). This CDR3 spans 15 amino acids. With 1 base removed from V and 0 bases from J, the gap between germline ends came to 12 bases. The CDR3 DNA reads TGCAGTGCTAGAGGGGGGCCCAGAGCTAACTATGGCTACACCTTC. It yields the protein CSARGGPRANYGYTF.

This clonotype was observed at least ten times. V gene TRBV4-2 combines with J gene TRBJ2-5; TRBD2 agrees at 13 bases. After removal of 1 base from V and 5 bases from J, the junction contained 4 bases not matched to a gene. CDR1 is LGHNA and CDR2 is YNFKEQ in the germline V gene. There are 16 residues in the CDR3. The CDR3 DNA reads as TGTGCCAGCAGCCAAGGGACTAGCGGGAGCTGGGAGACCCAGTACTTC. It codes for CASSQGTSGSWETQYF.

This clonotype was seen many times. The chain links TRBV7-9 to TRBJ2-1; perhaps D is TRBD1 or TRBD2 (6 bases each). Germline V lookup: CDR1 SEHNR, CDR2 FQNEAQ (reference sequence). The length of the CDR3 is 14 residues. Trimming took 4 bases from V and 8 from J, leaving 15 bases between them. The CDR3 DNA reads as TGTGCCAGCAGCTCCATGGGGGGCCTTGATGAGCAGTTCTTC. Encoded protein: CASSSMGGLDEQFF.

This clonotype was seen repeatedly, ten times or more. Here the CDR3 DNA reads TGTGCCAGCATCGAGGGGGTAGGGCCAGCCTACGAGCAGTACTTC. It encodes CASIEGVGPAYEQYF. J is TRBJ2-7 and V is TRBV7-9; possibly TRBD1 for D (6 bases). The ends were cut back, 7 bases at V and 2 bases at J, with 18 bases in the middle. Per the germline V gene, CDR1 is SEHNR and CDR2 is FQNEAQ (reference sequence). This CDR3 is 15 amino acids long.

This clonotype occurred many times. The chain carries TRBV4-1 and TRBJ1-2; the D gene is possibly TRBD1 (6 bases). The V gene's germline CDR1 is MGHRA and CDR2 YSYEKL. The V end lost 2 bases, the J end lost 2 bases, and 18 bases lay between the germline ends. The CDR3 is made up of 17 amino acids. CDR3 in DNA: TGCGCCAGCAGCCAATTAATTGGAGGGGGGCCCAACTATGGCTACACCTTC. Translation: CASSQLIGGGPNYGYTF.

There are many counts of this clonotype. The CDR3 nucleotides read TGTGCCAGCAGTTTGGGAAGGCAAGAGACCCAGTACTTC. Amino acids: CASSLGRQETQYF. V usage is TRBV27 and J usage is TRBJ2-5; D not certain. In germline, CDR1 is MNHEY, CDR2 SMNVEV (reference sequence). This CDR3 has 13 residues. The V end lost 3 bases, the J end lost 2 bases, and 7 bases lay between the germline ends.

This clonotype was recorded many times. V gene TRBV19 combines with J gene TRBJ2-7; TRBD1 or TRBD2 may be the D gene (5 bases each). V dropped 3 bases and J dropped 7 bases, with 10 bases sitting between them. Germline CDR1 is LNHDA and CDR2 is SQIVND (reference sequence). The length of the CDR3 is 12 residues. As DNA, the CDR3 is TGTGCCAGTAGTATTAGGGACGGTGAGCAGTACTTC. It codes for CASSIRDGEQYF.

V gene TRBV12-3 or TRBV12-4 combines with J gene TRBJ2-5, with 7 bases matching TRBD2. J was trimmed by 4 bases and V by 5 bases; bases with no gene match: 4. The CDR3 length is 13 residues. CDR3 in DNA: TGTGCCAGCAGTCGGGGAGGGAGAGAGACCCAGTACTTC. This gives the protein CASSRGGRETQYF.

This clonotype was recorded at least ten times. V and J are TRBV20-1 and TRBJ2-7, with 7 bases matching TRBD1. J was trimmed by 6 bases and V by 0 bases; bases with no gene match: 8. The CDR3 consists of 14 residues. The germline CDR1 and CDR2 sequences are DFQATT and SNEGSKA (reference sequence). Written as DNA, the CDR3 is TGCAGTGCTAGAGAGCCCTCGACAGGGATCGAGCAGTACTTC. It is translated as CSAREPSTGIEQYF.

As to this clonotype: A much larger clonotype is one base distant, so this may be a read error. CDR3 residues: CASSLEPGNEQSF. Written as DNA, the CDR3 is TGTGCCAGCAGCTTAGAGCCGGGCAATGAGCAGTCCTTC. The rearrangement joins TRBV7-2 to TRBJ2-1; D remains unclear. There are 13 residues in the CDR3. CDR1 is SGHTA, CDR2 FQGNSA, per germline.

The table lists this clonotype with a few counts. At one end, the junction sequence differs from germline, possibly due to a read error. The chain recombines TRBV6-4 with TRBJ2-2, with TRBD1 matching 9 bases. CDR1 MRHNA and CDR2 SNTAGT come from the germline V gene. CDR3 length: 16 amino acids. Here the CDR3 reads CASSHSDRGDTGELFF. DNA of the CDR3: TGTGCCAGCAGTCACTCGGACAGGGGCGACACCGGGGAGCTGTTTTTT.